A selection of T cell receptor beta chains follows, all from one sample in a study of blood T cell repertoires in COVID-19. Assay used: immunoSEQ multiplex PCR; TCRdb lists only in-frame clones, some missing. Of 150,000 to 160,000 clones listed, approximately 82% were seen once; the top ten hold over 8%. Sequencing was done on a sample of peripheral blood. Receptor source: a woman aged 45-60 years with acute or convalescent COVID-19. CDR3s include the opening cysteine and the closing phenylalanine or tryptophan. The order of the fields is CDR3 DNA, CDR3 protein, V gene, clone size, J gene, CDR3 length, D gene. The D gene is left open where the match is weak. Clone size is stated in some rows and not others, as once, few, many or a class when expanded.

TGTGCCAGCCCGGGTGGGACAGGGGGCATTGAAAAACTGTTTTTT CASPGGTGGIEKLFF TRBV6-5 - TRBJ1-4 15 TRBD1
TGTGCCAGCAGCCAAGCCAGCGGGGGGGCGGGAAATACGCAGTATTTT CASSQASGGAGNTQYF TRBV3-1/TRBV3-2 - TRBJ2-3 16 TRBD2
TGCGCCAGCAGCTTGGAGGGGAATAGCAATCAGCCCCAGCATTTT CASSLEGNSNQPQHF TRBV5-1 - TRBJ1-5 15 -
TGTGCCAGCAGCCAAGAGCCTAGCGGGTCCGAATACAATGAGCAGTTCTTC CASSQEPSGSEYNEQFF TRBV4-2 - TRBJ2-1 17 TRBD2
TGCGCCAGCAGCCCCGGGACTAGCGGCCAATACAATGAGCAGTTCTTC CASSPGTSGQYNEQFF TRBV4-3 - TRBJ2-1 16 TRBD2
TGTGCCAGCAGCCGAGTGGAGCTAGCGGGAGGAACCCAAGAGACCCAGTACTTC CASSRVELAGGTQETQYF TRBV7-3 - TRBJ2-5 18 TRBD2
TGTGCCAGCAGTAGACAGGGGCGAAATCAGCCCCAGCATTTT CASSRQGRNQPQHF TRBV2 - TRBJ1-5 14 TRBD1
TGTGCCAGTAGATATACCGGGACAGTTAACACTGAAGCTTTCTTT CASRYTGTVNTEAFF TRBV19 - TRBJ1-1 15 TRBD1
TGTGCCAGCTCACCACCGGGACAGGACCCACCCCTCCACTTT CASSPPGQDPPLHF TRBV18 - TRBJ1-6 14 TRBD1
TGTGCCAGCCAACGGTCCCATGGGGGGAACGGCGGGGAGCTGTTTTTT CASQRSHGGNGGELFF TRBV7-2 - TRBJ2-2 16 -
TGTGCCAGCAGCCCTTCTAGCGGTCCCTACGAGCAGTACTTC CASSPSSGPYEQYF TRBV7-2 few TRBJ2-7 14 TRBD2
TGTGCCAGCAGCTCCGATCCCCTGGGACAGGGAAACTATGGCTACACCTTC CASSSDPLGQGNYGYTF TRBV7-2 once TRBJ1-2 17 TRBD1
TGTGCCAGCAGCGCACAGGTCGGTACCGGGGAGCTGTTTTTT CASSAQVGTGELFF TRBV7-2 - TRBJ2-2 14 -
TGTGCCAGCGGACAGCAGAGAGGTGAAAAACTGTTTTTT CASGQQRGEKLFF TRBV9 once TRBJ1-4 13 -
TGTGCCAGCAGCCAAGGGGAGGCCTCTCCCCACGAGCAGTACTTC CASSQGEASPHEQYF TRBV4-2 - TRBJ2-7 15 -
TGCGCCAGCAGCTTGGGAGCAGGCAATGAGCAGTTCTTC CASSLGAGNEQFF TRBV5-1 - TRBJ2-1 13 -
TGCGCCAGCAGCTGGGAGCGGGGGTGGGGCACAGATACGCAGTATTTT CASSWERGWGTDTQYF TRBV5-1 few TRBJ2-3 16 TRBD2
TGTGCCAGCCGGGGACGGGGGGACTACAATGAGCAGTTCTTC CASRGRGDYNEQFF TRBV5-6 - TRBJ2-1 14 TRBD2
TGTGCCAGCAAGGGCACTAGCGCAGATACGCAGTATTTT CASKGTSADTQYF TRBV2 once TRBJ2-3 13 TRBD2
TGTGCCACCAGTGTGGGGGCCCAAGAGACCCAGTACTTC CATSVGAQETQYF TRBV24-1 few TRBJ2-5 13 -
TGTGCCAGCAGCGTGCGAGGGGGCTGGGGCAATCAGCCCCAGCATTTT CASSVRGGWGNQPQHF TRBV2 - TRBJ1-5 16 TRBD1
TGTGCCAGCATGGGAGGGGATACGCAGTATTTT CASMGGDTQYF TRBV7-8 - TRBJ2-3 11 TRBD2
TGTGCCAGCAGCTTGGCTCAGGGAAAAAACTATGGCTACACCTTC CASSLAQGKNYGYTF TRBV5-4 - TRBJ1-2 15 -
TGTGCCAGCAGCTTAGACAGCCAGTCCTACGAGCAGTACTTC CASSLDSQSYEQYF TRBV7-2 - TRBJ2-7 14 -
TGTGCCAGCAGCCAAGGAGAGGTCGGGGGGATATCTGGGGCCAACGTCCTGACTTTC CASSQGEVGGISGANVLTF TRBV4-2 - TRBJ2-6 19 TRBD2
TGTGCCAGCAGTTACTTGGAGAACTATGGCTACACCTTC CASSYLENYGYTF TRBV6-5 few TRBJ1-2 13 -
TGCGCCAGCAGCCAAGAATTTAGCGGGACCCCCTACGAGCAGTACTTC CASSQEFSGTPYEQYF TRBV4-3 - TRBJ2-7 16 TRBD2
TGTGCCAGCTCAGCCGGGACAGGGGGTAATCAGCCCCAGCATTTT CASSAGTGGNQPQHF TRBV18 - TRBJ1-5 15 TRBD1
TGTGCCAGCAGCGTCTCTAGGTGGGAGACCCAGTACTTC CASSVSRWETQYF TRBV2 - TRBJ2-5 13 -
TGTGCCAGCAGCTTAGACGGGATCCGGACAGATACGCAGTATTTT CASSLDGIRTDTQYF TRBV7-2 - TRBJ2-3 15 -
TGTGCCAGCAGTTTCCGACTAGCCGCAATGGATACGCAGTATTTT CASSFRLAAMDTQYF TRBV27 - TRBJ2-3 15 TRBD2
TGTGCCAGTGCTAATCCGCTAGCGGGAGTGGAAGAGCAGTACTTC CASANPLAGVEEQYF TRBV28 - TRBJ2-7 15 TRBD2
TGTGCCAGCAGCTTGGAACAGGGGGCTTGGTACGAGCAGTACTTC CASSLEQGAWYEQYF TRBV5-5 - TRBJ2-7 15 TRBD1
TGTGCCAGCAGCCAAGAACTAGCGGGAGACCACACCGGGGAGCTGTTTTTT CASSQELAGDHTGELFF TRBV7-6 - TRBJ2-2 17 TRBD2
TGTGCCACCAGTGATTCGATGGGGGGTTTAGAGACCCAGTACTTC CATSDSMGGLETQYF TRBV24-1 - TRBJ2-5 15 -
TGTGCCAGCACCGGGACAGGGAAAAATCAGCCCCAGCATTTT CASTGTGKNQPQHF TRBV6-5 once TRBJ1-5 14 TRBD1
TGTGCCAGCATTTCAGGGGTGGACTATGGCTACACCTTC CASISGVDYGYTF TRBV6-5 - TRBJ1-2 13 -
TGCGCCAGCAGCTACGGGGGGCTCCTAAATGAGCAGTTCTTC CASSYGGLLNEQFF TRBV5-1 - TRBJ2-1 14 -
TGTGCCAGCTCAGGGAACCTCGGACTAGCGGGAAACATTCAGTACTTC CASSGNLGLAGNIQYF TRBV18 - TRBJ2-4 16 TRBD2
TGTGCCAGCGGAAAAGCGGGTGGGGGTACCTACGAGCAGTACTTC CASGKAGGGTYEQYF TRBV2 - TRBJ2-7 15 -
TGTGCCACCAGTGAAAGCGGGAGAGGTAGGACAGATACGCAGTATTTT CATSESGRGRTDTQYF TRBV24-1 - TRBJ2-3 16 TRBD2